What follows are 28 T cell receptor beta chains derived from one specimen sequenced in a study of blood T cells in healthy people across ages. PCR was performed a second time for about 7 to 12 cycles using a sample-barcoded 5' primer and a J-beta primer mix. From the 5' RACE reads, TCRdb called clonotypes with MiXCR, one entry per CDR3 protein. Here the sample spans hundreds of thousands of distinct CDR3 sequences, around 42% being singletons. Sequencing was performed on blood. The receptor set was obtained from a man aged 55 to 70 in good health.

The CDR3 DNA reads as TGTGCCAGCAGCGTAGGGGCTGGAGGACAGACTAGCACAGATACGCAGTATTTT. It yields the protein CASSVGAGGQTSTDTQYF. The J gene is TRBJ2-3, the V gene TRBV9; D is possibly TRBD1 (6 bases). This CDR3 has 18 residues. Trimming stripped 0 bases from V and 0 bases from J, with 17 bases between. Per the germline V gene, CDR1 is SGDLS and CDR2 is YYNGEE.

The chain is built from TRBV5-1 and TRBJ2-6; tentatively, D is TRBD1 (5 bases). The germline V and J ends were trimmed by 6 bases and 1 base, with 11 bases remaining between them. This CDR3 is 15 amino acids long. Germline values: CDR1 SGHRS, CDR2 YFSETQ. CDR3 sequence reads: CASIPGPSGANVLTF. The CDR3 bases are TGCGCCAGCATACCAGGGCCGTCTGGGGCCAACGTCCTGACTTTC.

V gene TRBV5-1 combines with J gene TRBJ2-3, with D uncertain. The CDR3 covers 14 residues. Between the trimmed V and J ends, which lost 1 base and 2 bases, there was a span of 8 bases. In germline, CDR1 is SGHRS, CDR2 YFSETQ. DNA of the CDR3: TGCGCCAGCAGCTTGAATAGCTACACAGATACGCAGTATTTT. Protein sequence: CASSLNSYTDTQYF.

The chain joins TRBV29-1 to TRBJ2-1; no clear D. In germline, CDR1 is SQVTM, CDR2 ANQGSEA. The CDR3 is made up of 13 amino acids. V gave up 4 bases and J gave up 6 bases, with 13 bases separating them. CDR3: CSVVAMESNEQFF. In DNA, the CDR3 is TGCAGCGTTGTTGCGATGGAATCCAATGAGCAGTTCTTC.

The chain links TRBV5-1 to TRBJ2-5; D tentatively fits TRBD1 or TRBD2 (7 bases each). This CDR3 has 15 amino acids. Germline V gene sequence: CDR1 SGHRS, CDR2 YFSETQ. The ends were cut back, 3 bases at V and 6 bases at J, with 18 bases in the middle. Written as DNA, the CDR3 is TGCGCCAGCAGCTACCTTGCAGGGGGGGATAAGACCCAGTACTTC. This translates into CASSYLAGGDKTQYF.

A few counts support this clonotype. The CDR3 region is CASSPEKGTQYF. Written as DNA, the CDR3 is TGTGCCAGCTCACCGGAAAAAGGGACCCAGTACTTC. The chain links TRBV18 to TRBJ2-5, with D uncertain. V was clipped by 3 bases and J by 7 bases, with 9 bases between them. This CDR3 region has 12 residues. Per the germline V gene, CDR1 is KGHSH and CDR2 is LQKENI.

The chain is built from TRBV7-2 and TRBJ2-7; possibly TRBD2 for D (5 bases). The CDR3 is made up of 13 amino acids. V lost 7 bases and J 3 bases, leaving 13 bases between the germline ends. Germline V gene data show CDR1 as SGHTA and CDR2 as FQGNSA. The CDR3 nucleotides read TGTGCCAGCACCCACGCCGGGGACTACGAGCAGTACTTC. It translates to CASTHAGDYEQYF. The variable domain in full, completed from reference TRBV7-2 and TRBJ2-7, reads GAGVSQSPSNKVTEKGKDVELRCDPISGHTALYWYRQSLGQGLEFLIYFQGNSAPDKSGLPSDRFSAERTGGSVSTLTIQRTQQEDSAVYLCASTHAGDYEQYFGPGTRLTVT.

The chain couples TRBV6-1 to TRBJ1-6; D may be TRBD1 (5 bases). This CDR3 region has 15 residues. Trimming took 9 bases from V and 7 from J, leaving 19 bases between them. Per germline, CDR1 MNHNS and CDR2 SASEGT. The CDR3 DNA is TGTGCCAGTAATGGAGAGGGGCCGGGAAATTCACCCCTCCACTTT. This sequence encodes CASNGEGPGNSPLHF.

The CDR3 nucleotides are TGTGCCAGCAGTCCCCTTGGCGGGAGAGATACGCAGTATTTT. Translating gives CASSPLGGRDTQYF. J is TRBJ2-3 and V is TRBV28; 7 bases are a match to TRBD2. The CDR3 is 14 amino acids. The V segment lost 5 bases and the J segment 5 bases; nucleotides outside the gene matches: 7. The germline V gene has CDR1 MDHEN and CDR2 SYDVKM.

The chain combines TRBV29-1 with TRBJ2-1; 9 nucleotides line up with TRBD2. The CDR3 consists of 16 residues. Germline lookup yields CDR1 SQVTM and CDR2 ANQGSEA. V lost 3 bases to trimming and J lost 9 bases; unmatched junction nucleotides: 15. The DNA for the CDR3 is TGCAGCGTTGATAGGTTGCGGGGGGGCGTAGGGATTGAGCAGTTCTTC. It is translated as CSVDRLRGGVGIEQFF.

This clonotype was observed once. The rearrangement links TRBV6-1 to TRBJ2-5, with D unclear. The CDR3 length is 14 residues. Germline V CDR1 and CDR2: MNHNS, SASEGT. V was shortened by 5 bases and J by 5 bases, with 15 bases between the two germline ends. DNA of the CDR3: TGTGCCAGCAGTTGGCTGGCCGCCGGGGAGACCCAGTACTTC. Translated, it gives CASSWLAAGETQYF.

The V and J genes are TRBV7-9 and TRBJ1-1; D gene ambiguous. Germline CDR1 SEHNR, CDR2 FQNEAQ (reference sequence). Deletions cut 8 bases from V and 11 bases from J, with 15 bases between. The CDR3 has 11 residues. Here the CDR3 reads CASVTLLLAFF. As DNA, the CDR3 is TGTGCCAGCGTGACTCTTCTTTTGGCTTTCTTT.

This clonotype was recorded many times. The chain combines TRBV5-5 with TRBJ2-3; 7 positions match TRBD1. CDR3 length: 14 residues. The junction had 7 bases not matched to a gene; V was cut back by 7 bases and J by 2 bases. Germline loops: CDR1 SGHKS, CDR2 YYEKEE (reference sequence). The CDR3 DNA sequence: TGTGCCAGCCGGAACAGGGGTTCCACAGATACGCAGTATTTT. This sequence encodes CASRNRGSTDTQYF.

Points on this clonotype: Its ends do not fully match the called genes, so a read error is possible. This chain connects TRBV24-1 to TRBJ1-2; perhaps TRBD1 as D (5 bases). CDR1 and CDR2 from the germline V gene are KGHDR and SFDVKD. This CDR3 region has 13 residues. CDR3 DNA sequence: TGTGTCACCAGTGTGGGGGACTGGGGTGGCTACACCTTC. This gives the protein CVTSVGDWGGYTF.

The V gene is TRBV29-1, the J gene TRBJ1-4; 8 bases are a match to TRBD1. Per germline, CDR1 SQVTM and CDR2 ANQGSEA. This CDR3 contains 14 residues. V trimming: 4 bases; J trimming: 6 bases; junction bases outside the gene matches: 7. Here the CDR3 DNA reads TGCAGCGTTGGGACAGGGAAATTAGATGAAAAACTGTTTTTT. Encoded protein: CSVGTGKLDEKLFF. Using reference TRBV29-1 and TRBJ1-4 for the parts outside the CDR3, the full variable domain is SAVISQKPSRDICQRGTSLTIQCQVDSQVTMMFWYRQQPGQSLTLIATANQGSEATYESGFVIDKFPISRPNLTFSTLTVSNMSPEDSSIYLCSVGTGKLDEKLFFGSGTQLSVL.

The V and J genes are TRBV27 and TRBJ2-4; no definite D call. The last part of the DNA fits TRBJ2-7 better; the J call may be wrong. Germline CDR1 reads MNHEY; CDR2 reads SMNVEV (reference sequence). The CDR3 totals 16 residues. The CDR3 reads CASSLRVTQSLYEQYF. CDR3 DNA: TGTGCCAGCAGTTTAAGGGTCACCCAGAGTCTCTACGAGCAGTACTTC.

The genes are TRBV20-1 and TRBJ2-7; either TRBD1 or TRBD2 may supply D (5 bases each). The ends were cut back, 4 bases at V and 0 bases at J, with 13 bases in the middle. This CDR3 is built from 14 residues. Germline-derived CDR1 and CDR2 are DFQATT and SNEGSKA (reference sequence). This CDR3 reads CSAMGPEVSYEQYF. The CDR3 bases are TGCAGTGCTATGGGACCAGAAGTCTCCTACGAGCAGTACTTC.

The chain employs TRBV20-1 and TRBJ2-3, with 11 positions matching TRBD2. The length of the CDR3 is 15 residues. Trimming took 0 bases from V and 5 from J; bases not matched to a gene: 4. Germline CDR1 reads DFQATT; CDR2 reads SNEGSKA (reference sequence). The CDR3 is CSAREGLAVIDTQYF. CDR3 nucleotides: TGCAGTGCTAGAGAGGGACTAGCGGTAATAGATACGCAGTATTTT.

As regards this clonotype: Relative to the germline gene, one junction end is altered; a read error may explain this. The chain combines TRBV6-1 with TRBJ2-3; a possible D gene is TRBD1 (5 bases). CDR3 length: 14 residues. Germline CDR1 is MNHNS and CDR2 is SASEGT. As DNA, the CDR3 is TGTGCCAGCAGGGAAGAAATGAAGACAGATACGCGGTATTTT. Translated, it gives CASREEMKTDTRYF.

This clonotype was detected only a few times. V usage is TRBV6-2 or TRBV6-3 and J usage is TRBJ2-1; D is perhaps TRBD2 (5 bases). Trimming left V 2 bases short and J 8 bases short, with 22 bases between. The CDR3 runs to 17 residues. The germline V gene encodes CDR1 MNHEY and CDR2 SVGEGT. CDR3 protein: CASSYELIALVGDEQFF. The CDR3 coding sequence is TGTGCCAGCAGTTACGAGTTGATAGCGCTAGTCGGCGATGAGCAGTTCTTC.

This clonotype was seen a single time. This chain joins TRBV5-1 and TRBJ2-1; D is perhaps TRBD1 (5 bases). Germline assignment: CDR1 SGHRS and CDR2 YFSETQ. Trimming removed 3 bases at V and 12 bases at J, with 13 bases between. CDR3 length: 12 residues. CDR3 protein: CASSYGSQGQFF. The CDR3 nucleotides read TGCGCCAGCAGCTACGGTTCCCAGGGGCAGTTCTTC.

V usage is TRBV29-1 and J usage is TRBJ2-3; D may correspond to TRBD1 or TRBD2 (5 bases each). CDR3 size: 15 residues. CDR1 and CDR2 (germline): SQVTM, ANQGSEA. The V and J ends lost 4 bases and 5 bases respectively, with 19 bases between them. This chain's CDR3 is CSVVRAGRRVDTQYF. CDR3 DNA sequence: TGCAGCGTTGTACGGGCAGGGAGAAGGGTAGATACGCAGTATTTT.

The gene calls are TRBV27 and TRBJ2-6; 7 nucleotides match TRBD1. The CDR3 is 16 amino acids. Germline CDR1 and CDR2: MNHEY and SMNVEV (reference sequence). V was pared by 10 bases and J by 0 bases, with 9 bases of the junction left unmatched. The CDR3 DNA follows: TGTGCCACCGCGGACAGGAAATACTCTGGGGCCAACGTCCTGACTTTC. It specifies CATADRKYSGANVLTF.

The rearrangement links TRBV29-1 to TRBJ2-7, with a possible D match to TRBD1 (6 bases). The DNA end is a closer match to TRBJ2-5, so the J assignment may be wrong. The CDR3 covers 16 residues. The germline V gene encodes CDR1 SQVTM and CDR2 ANQGSEA. CDR3 sequence: CSVEDSRRQVQETQYF. For the CDR3, the DNA is TGCAGCGTTGAAGATTCAAGGAGACAGGTACAAGAGACCCAGTACTTC.

Concerning this clonotype itself: A much larger clone lies a single base off, so this may be a read error. The chain uses TRBV29-1 and TRBJ2-5; no clear D. This CDR3 comprises 10 residues. The germline V and J ends were trimmed by 6 bases and 11 bases, with 13 bases remaining between them. CDR1 is SQVTM, CDR2 ANQGSEA, per germline. The CDR3 DNA sequence: TGCAGCGTGGAAATGGGTGAGCAGTACTTC. Its translation is CSVEMGEQYF.

V is TRBV7-9 and J is TRBJ2-1; maybe TRBD2 (6 bases). This CDR3 contains 15 residues. Trimming pared 4 bases from V and 0 bases from J, leaving 10 bases between. Germline CDR1 reads SEHNR; CDR2 reads FQNEAQ (reference sequence). The CDR3 protein is CASSSAGISYNEQFF. The CDR3 DNA is TGTGCCAGCAGCTCGGCGGGGATCTCCTACAATGAGCAGTTCTTC.

This chain links TRBV28 with TRBJ1-6; D remains unclear. This CDR3 has 13 amino acids. Trimming left V 8 bases short and J 7 bases short, with 12 bases between. From germline, CDR1 is MDHEN and CDR2 SYDVKM. DNA of the CDR3: TGTGCCAGCCTCCGACGTTACAATTCACCCCTCCACTTT. This gives the protein CASLRRYNSPLHF.

This clonotype was counted only a few times. The chain combines TRBV7-2 with TRBJ2-3; D might be TRBD1 (6 bases). CDR1 SGHTA and CDR2 FQGNSA come from the germline V gene. The CDR3 runs to 15 residues. Trimming removed 6 bases at V and 0 bases at J, with 13 bases between. The CDR3 sequence: CASSRLGHSTDTQYF. The CDR3 nucleotides are TGTGCCAGCAGTCGACTGGGACATAGCACAGATACGCAGTATTTT.